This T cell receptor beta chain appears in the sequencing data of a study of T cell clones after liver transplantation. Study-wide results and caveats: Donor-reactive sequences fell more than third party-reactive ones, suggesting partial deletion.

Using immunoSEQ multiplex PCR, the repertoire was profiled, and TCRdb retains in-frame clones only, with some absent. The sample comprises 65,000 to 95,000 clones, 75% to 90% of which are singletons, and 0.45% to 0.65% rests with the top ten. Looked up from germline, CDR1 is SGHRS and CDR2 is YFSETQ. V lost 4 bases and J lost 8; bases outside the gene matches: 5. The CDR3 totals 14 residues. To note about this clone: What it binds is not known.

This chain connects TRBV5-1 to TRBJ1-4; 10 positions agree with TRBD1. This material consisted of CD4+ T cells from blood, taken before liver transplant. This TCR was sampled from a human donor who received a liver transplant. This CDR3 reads CASSIGDRGEKLFF. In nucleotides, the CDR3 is TGCGCCAGCAGCATCGGGGACAGGGGCGAAAAACTGTTTTTT.